This passage covers 10 T cell receptor beta chains from one sample sequenced in a study of blood T cell repertoires in COVID-19. Some clones are missing from TCRdb's copy, which holds only in-frame ones; the method was immunoSEQ multiplex PCR. The sample has about 230,000 clones; about 83% are singletons. The material sequenced was peripheral blood. The receptors originated from a woman aged 25-40 years with COVID-19, enrolled during active disease.

The genes are TRBV7-8 and TRBJ2-3, with TRBD2 identical over 7 bases. From germline, CDR1 is SGHVS and CDR2 FQNEAQ. The CDR3 totals 14 residues. V dropped 1 base and J dropped 5; count of bases not matched to a gene: 3. The CDR3 reads CASSLGTRGDTQYF. CDR3 coding DNA: TGTGCCAGCAGCTTAGGGACTAGGGGAGATACGCAGTATTTT. Supplemented by reference TRBV7-8 and TRBJ2-3, the full variable domain reads GAGVSQSPRYKVAKRGQDVALRCDPISGHVSLFWYQQALGQGPEFLTYFQNEAQLDKSGLPSDRFFAERPEGSVSTLKIQRTQQEDSAVYLCASSLGTRGDTQYFGPGTRLTVL.

The chain combines TRBV6-5 with TRBJ1-2; no clear D gene. V lost 8 bases, J lost 8 bases, and 12 bases lay in between. This CDR3 is built from 11 residues. The germline V gene has CDR1 MNHEY and CDR2 SVGAGI. The CDR3 reads CASRDTGGYTF. CDR3 sequence (DNA): TGTGCCAGCCGCGACACCGGCGGCTACACCTTC.

The rearrangement joins TRBV27 to TRBJ2-7, with D hard to call. V lost 2 bases, J lost 4 bases, and 6 bases lay in between. Germline assignment: CDR1 MNHEY and CDR2 SMNVEV (reference sequence). This CDR3 has 12 residues. DNA for the CDR3: TGTGCCAGCAGTTTAACTGGTTACGAGCAGTACTTC. Amino acid sequence: CASSLTGYEQYF.

The V call is TRBV28, the J call TRBJ2-7; 8 bases line up with TRBD2. The germline CDR1 and CDR2 sequences are MDHEN and SYDVKM. CDR3 length equals 13 residues. The junction had 3 bases not matched to a gene; V was cut back by 3 bases and J by 5 bases. This CDR3 is CASSFGTRDEQYF. In DNA form, the CDR3 reads TGTGCCAGCAGTTTCGGGACTAGGGACGAGCAGTACTTC.

The J gene is TRBJ2-7, the V gene TRBV12-3 or TRBV12-4; D is unclear. The length of the CDR3 is 13 residues. With 5 bases removed from V and 5 bases from J, the gap between germline ends came to 13 bases. In DNA form, the CDR3 reads TGTGCCAGCAGTCCTCAGACTGGCGACGAGCAGTACTTC. Translation gives CASSPQTGDEQYF.

The J gene is TRBJ1-1, the V gene TRBV14; no firm D call. Germline V gene lookup returns CDR1 SGHDN and CDR2 FVKESK. Trimming cost V 0 bases and J 1 base, with 12 bases left between them. The CDR3 has 16 residues. The CDR3 DNA is TGTGCCAGCAGCCAAGATAACGGGTCCCCGAACACTGAAGCTTTCTTT. Translation gives CASSQDNGSPNTEAFF. Full variable domain (rest looked up from reference TRBV14 and TRBJ1-1): EAGVTQFPSHSVIEKGQTVTLRCDPISGHDNLYWYRRVMGKEIKFLLHFVKESKQDESGMPNNRFLAERTGGTYSTLKVQPAELEDSGVYFCASSQDNGSPNTEAFFGQGTRLTVV.

The rearrangement links TRBV13 to TRBJ1-3; D gene unclear. Germline values: CDR1 PRHDT, CDR2 FYEKMQ (reference sequence). The CDR3 contains 14 residues. Trimming stripped 8 bases from V and 2 bases from J, with 13 bases between. CDR3 in DNA: TGTGCCAGCGGCTCGAAGAGTGCTGGAAACACCATATATTTT. Translating gives CASGSKSAGNTIYF.

The V call is TRBV5-1, the J call TRBJ2-7; 8 nucleotides match TRBD1. Germline V CDR1 and CDR2: SGHRS, YFSETQ. The V and J ends lost 4 bases and 6 bases, in that order; junction bases with no gene match: 15. The CDR3 is made up of 16 amino acids. CDR3: CASSPVIGQGNREQYF. The CDR3 coding sequence is TGCGCCAGCAGCCCGGTGATAGGACAGGGAAACCGCGAGCAGTACTTC.

The chain recombines TRBV2 with TRBJ2-1, with 11 bases identical to TRBD2. The CDR3 is 16 residues long. The germline V gene has CDR1 SNHLY and CDR2 FYNNEI. With 4 bases clipped from V and 5 bases from J, the junction kept 7 bases outside the gene matches. CDR3 loop: CASSGRLAGINNEQFF. The CDR3 nucleotides read TGTGCCAGCAGTGGCAGACTAGCGGGGATCAACAATGAGCAGTTCTTC.

The chain combines TRBV12-3 or TRBV12-4 with TRBJ2-5, with TRBD1 matching 7 bases. The CDR3 spans 13 residues. The trim removed 5 bases at V and 6 bases at J, leaving 6 bases unmatched. As DNA, the CDR3 is TGTGCCAGCAGTCCCGACAGGGATCAGACCCAGTACTTC. Protein: CASSPDRDQTQYF.